Presented here are 25 T cell receptor beta chains from one specimen sequenced in a study of post-analysis software for immune sequencing data. These receptors have no identified antigens. Unique molecular identifiers were present in the TCR beta cDNA libraries. TCRdb passed the PCR reads through MiXCR, listing each CDR3 protein once. The sample has approximately 400,000 distinct CDR3 sequences, around 37% seen once; the top ten hold roughly an eighth. Overall study findings and caveats: Patients carried a few TRBV segments more frequently than controls did, and TRBV5-6, TRBV5-1 and TRBV20-1 were among them.

The sample taken for sequencing was blood. The origin of the receptors is a girl aged 5-17 years with multiple sclerosis.

This clonotype was observed a few times. The chain carries TRBV30 and TRBJ2-5; no reliable D call. The CDR3 spans 13 residues. Per the germline V gene, CDR1 is GTSNPN and CDR2 is SVGIG (reference sequence). Trimming removed 3 bases at V and 1 base at J, with 9 bases between. CDR3 amino acids: CAWRRVAQETQYF. The CDR3 region has the DNA TGTGCCTGGAGAAGGGTAGCCCAAGAGACCCAGTACTTC.

This rearrangement joins TRBV7-2 to TRBJ2-4; TRBD2 might be the D (6 bases). The CDR3 spans 18 residues. Germline loops: CDR1 SGHTA, CDR2 FQGNSA. Trimming took 5 bases from V and 1 from J, leaving 21 bases between them. The CDR3 nucleotides are TGTGCCAGCAGCCCTCGCCCCCTAGCGTCCGGGGCCAAAAACATTCAGTACTTC. Protein sequence: CASSPRPLASGAKNIQYF. Variable domain in full (rest from reference TRBV7-2 and TRBJ2-4): GAGVSQSPSNKVTEKGKDVELRCDPISGHTALYWYRQSLGQGLEFLIYFQGNSAPDKSGLPSDRFSAERTGGSVSTLTIQRTQQEDSAVYLCASSPRPLASGAKNIQYFGAGTRLSVL.

This clonotype was seen only once. The genes are TRBV5-6 and TRBJ2-1; D may be TRBD2 (7 bases). CDR1 SGHDT and CDR2 YYEEEE come from the germline V gene. The CDR3 totals 13 residues. Trimming took off 5 bases at V and 8 bases at J, with 14 bases between the two ends. CDR3 nucleotide sequence: TGTGCCAGCAGGGGGGGGCCTGGGGATGAGCAGTTCTTC. Translating it yields CASRGGPGDEQFF.

The chain uses TRBV6-2 or TRBV6-3 and TRBJ2-7; D is tentatively TRBD1 or TRBD2 (6 bases each). The CDR3 spans 15 residues. The V and J ends lost 2 bases and 4 bases respectively, with 15 bases between them. From germline, CDR1 is MNHEY and CDR2 SVGEGT. CDR3 protein: CASSYPLQGRYEQYF. CDR3 DNA sequence: TGTGCCAGCAGTTACCCCCTCCAGGGGAGGTACGAGCAGTACTTC.

The chain links TRBV4-1 to TRBJ1-4; tentative D call: TRBD1 (6 bases). Trimming stripped 4 bases from V and 7 bases from J, with 10 bases between. This CDR3 region has 13 residues. Per the germline V gene, CDR1 is MGHRA and CDR2 is YSYEKL. The CDR3 loop is CASSPTGFEKLFF. In DNA, the CDR3 is TGCGCCAGCAGCCCCACAGGGTTTGAAAAACTGTTTTTT.

This chain links TRBV5-1 with TRBJ2-1, with TRBD1 as a possible D gene (7 bases). CDR3 length: 16 residues. From germline, CDR1 is SGHRS and CDR2 YFSETQ. Deletions cut 2 bases from V and 3 bases from J, with 15 bases between. The CDR3 nucleotides read TGCGCCAGCAGCTTATGGCAGGGGGAGGTCTACAATGAGCAGTTCTTC. Its protein is CASSLWQGEVYNEQFF.

This clonotype was detected many times. This chain uses TRBV4-1 with TRBJ2-7; 9 bases agree with TRBD2. The junction had 5 bases not matched to a gene; V was cut back by 0 bases and J by 2 bases. CDR3 length: 16 residues. From germline, CDR1 is MGHRA and CDR2 YSYEKL. As DNA, the CDR3 is TGCGCCAGCAGCCAAGAAGGGTTAGCGGGGGCCTACGAGCAGTACTTC. Translating gives CASSQEGLAGAYEQYF.

The chain carries TRBV20-1 and TRBJ1-4, with TRBD1 as a possible D gene (5 bases). Trimming pared 0 bases from V and 6 bases from J, leaving 8 bases between. This CDR3 comprises 13 residues. Germline V lookup: CDR1 DFQATT, CDR2 SNEGSKA (reference sequence). Here the CDR3 reads CSARDRAYEKLFF. CDR3 nucleotide sequence: TGCAGTGCTAGAGACAGGGCGTATGAAAAACTGTTTTTT.

Turning to this clonotype: An end of the junction differs from the germline gene, which may be a read error. DNA for the CDR3: TGTGCCTGCAGCACTCTTGGGAGGGGAAGCTCCTACGAGCAGTACTTC. This codes for CACSTLGRGSSYEQYF. The chain carries TRBV28 and TRBJ2-7, with 7 bases lining up with TRBD2. The germline V gene encodes CDR1 MDHEN and CDR2 SYDVKM. There are 16 residues in the CDR3. The full variable domain, its missing parts supplied by reference TRBV28 and TRBJ2-7, is DVKVTQSSRYLVKRTGEKVFLECVQDMDHENMFWYRQDPGLGLRLIYFSYDVKMKEKGDIPEGYSVSREKKERFSLILESASTNQTSMYLCACSTLGRGSSYEQYFGPGTRLTVT.

This clonotype was counted at least ten times. The chain joins TRBV4-1 to TRBJ2-3; TRBD2 agrees at 10 bases. The junction had 11 bases not matched to a gene; V was cut back by 4 bases and J by 1 base. The CDR3 consists of 18 residues. CDR1 MGHRA and CDR2 YSYEKL come from the germline V gene. The CDR3 loop is CASSLRPLLAGGTDTQYF. In DNA, the CDR3 is TGCGCCAGCAGCCTCAGACCCCTTCTAGCGGGAGGCACAGATACGCAGTATTTT.

This sequence joins TRBV7-2 and TRBJ2-5; 12 bases agree with TRBD2. V shed 3 bases, J shed 5 bases, and the junction held 7 bases outside the gene matches. The V gene's germline CDR1 is SGHTA and CDR2 FQGNSA. This CDR3 comprises 16 residues. The CDR3 here is CASSFGLAGFSETQYF. CDR3 DNA sequence: TGTGCCAGCAGCTTCGGACTAGCGGGGTTCTCGGAGACCCAGTACTTC.

V and J are TRBV12-3 or TRBV12-4 and TRBJ2-4; 11 nucleotides agree with TRBD1. TRBJ2-5 matches the DNA end more closely, so the J call is doubtful. The CDR3 runs to 15 residues. This chain's CDR3 is CASTRTGGEWETQYF. The CDR3 DNA follows: TGTGCCAGCACAAGGACAGGGGGCGAGTGGGAGACCCAGTACTTC.

This sequence joins TRBV6-5 and TRBJ2-3, with TRBD2 matching 8 bases. V shed 4 bases, J shed 3 bases, and the junction held 15 bases outside the gene matches. The germline V gene has CDR1 MNHEY and CDR2 SVGAGI. This CDR3 spans 18 amino acids. Here the CDR3 reads CASSWNSGGPRSTDTQYF. In DNA form, the CDR3 reads TGTGCCAGCAGTTGGAACTCGGGGGGGCCTCGGAGTACAGATACGCAGTATTTT.

V gene TRBV7-9 combines with J gene TRBJ1-4; tentative D call: TRBD1 (6 bases). The ends were cut back, 4 bases at V and 5 bases at J, with 14 bases in the middle. CDR3 length: 15 amino acids. Germline CDR1 and CDR2: SEHNR and FQNEAQ (reference sequence). In DNA, the CDR3 is TGTGCCAGCAGCTCCCCCGGGACAAGCAATGAAAAACTGTTTTTT. Its translation: CASSSPGTSNEKLFF.

This clonotype was seen a few times. This sequence joins TRBV5-1 and TRBJ2-2; weak D call: TRBD1 (5 bases). Trimming removed 1 base at V and 7 bases at J, with 14 bases between. This CDR3 region has 15 residues. CDR1 and CDR2 (germline): SGHRS, YFSETQ. The DNA of the CDR3 is TGCGCCAGCAGCTTGAGCAGGGCGGCCCACGGGGAGCTGTTTTTT. Its translation is CASSLSRAAHGELFF.

This sequence joins TRBV7-2 and TRBJ2-7; the D gene is possibly TRBD1 (6 bases). This CDR3 has 14 residues. Germline V gives CDR1 SGHTA, CDR2 FQGNSA. V lost 1 base and J lost 3, with 10 bases in between. The CDR3 DNA is TGTGCCAGCAGCTTAGATGGGGGCCTCTACGAGCAGTACTTC. Its translation is CASSLDGGLYEQYF.

This chain joins TRBV5-5 and TRBJ1-4; D unclear. V was trimmed by 2 bases and J by 5 bases, leaving 10 bases between them. Per germline, CDR1 SGHKS and CDR2 YYEKEE (reference sequence). The CDR3 has 14 residues. The CDR3 DNA reads TGTGCCAGCAGCTTAACGGCTGCGAATGAAAAACTGTTTTTT. Encoded protein: CASSLTAANEKLFF. Combining the CDR3 with reference TRBV5-5 and TRBJ1-4 gives the whole variable domain DAGVTQSPTHLIKTRGQQVTLRCSPISGHKSVSWYQQVLGQGPQFIFQYYEKEERGRGNFPDRFSARQFPNYSSELNVNALLLGDSALYLCASSLTAANEKLFFGSGTQLSVL.

The CDR3 region is CASSLEGPLSYEQYF. For the CDR3, the DNA is TGCGCCAGCAGCTTGGAAGGCCCCCTTTCCTACGAGCAGTACTTC. The V gene is TRBV5-1, the J gene TRBJ2-4, with D unclear. The J call may be faulty, since TRBJ2-7 better matches the DNA end. Germline V lookup: CDR1 SGHRS, CDR2 YFSETQ. The CDR3 has 15 residues.

This clonotype has just a few counts. The rearrangement uses TRBV6-2 or TRBV6-3 and TRBJ2-7, with D possibly being TRBD2 (6 bases). V lost 5 bases to trimming and J lost 3 bases, with 14 bases between them. Looked up from germline, CDR1 is MNHEY and CDR2 is SVGEGT. There are 14 residues in the CDR3. The CDR3 region has the DNA TGTGCCAGCAGTGGAGGGAATCCCCTCTACGAGCAGTACTTC. Protein product: CASSGGNPLYEQYF.

This clonotype was seen a few times. The rearrangement links TRBV7-2 to TRBJ1-1; D might be TRBD1 (5 bases). Germline CDR1 reads SGHTA; CDR2 reads FQGNSA. The CDR3 has 15 residues. The V gene lost 1 base and the J gene lost 10 bases, with 19 bases spanning the gap. CDR3 in amino acids: CASSLEGTAIGGAFF. Here the CDR3 DNA reads TGTGCCAGCAGCTTAGAAGGGACGGCTATCGGGGGAGCTTTCTTT.

This rearrangement joins TRBV4-3 to TRBJ1-1; no reliable D call. Germline assignment: CDR1 LGHNA and CDR2 YSLEER. CDR3 length: 15 residues. V dropped 1 base and J dropped 0 bases, with 9 bases sitting between them. The CDR3 region is CASSQAVTLNTEAFF. In DNA form, the CDR3 reads TGCGCCAGCAGCCAAGCAGTCACACTGAACACTGAAGCTTTCTTT.

Only a few counts were recorded for this clonotype. The chain is built from TRBV29-1 and TRBJ2-2; TRBD2 agrees at 10 bases. V lost 5 bases to trimming and J lost 7 bases; unmatched junction nucleotides: 7. Germline CDR1 and CDR2: SQVTM and ANQGSEA. The CDR3 has 14 amino acids. The CDR3 region has the DNA TGCAGCGTTACCGGGACTAGCGTTGTCGGGGAGCTGTTTTTT. It translates to CSVTGTSVVGELFF.

This chain joins TRBV28 and TRBJ2-4; tentative D call: TRBD2 (5 bases). The assigned J gene may be wrong: the sequence end matches TRBJ2-7 better. Germline V gene lookup returns CDR1 MDHEN and CDR2 SYDVKM. The CDR3 length is 14 residues. Written as DNA, the CDR3 is TGTGCCAGCAGTTTATCGGGAAAACCCTACGAGCAGTACTTC. Amino acids: CASSLSGKPYEQYF.

This clonotype was counted between two and nine times. J is TRBJ2-6 and V is TRBV6-2 or TRBV6-3, with D perhaps matching TRBD2 (5 bases). Trimming stripped 7 bases from V and 4 bases from J, with 17 bases between. The CDR3 loop spans 16 amino acids. Looked up from germline, CDR1 is MNHEY and CDR2 is SVGEGT. This chain's CDR3 is CASITTRGRGANVLTF. The DNA for the CDR3 is TGTGCCAGCATCACCACTCGGGGTCGAGGGGCCAACGTCCTGACTTTC.

This clonotype was seen ten or more times. The chain is built from TRBV5-1 and TRBJ1-2, with 10 bases aligning to TRBD1. Germline assignment: CDR1 SGHRS and CDR2 YFSETQ. The V and J ends lost 0 bases and 0 bases, in that order; junction bases with no gene match: 5. The CDR3 length is 17 residues. DNA of the CDR3: TGCGCCAGCAGCTTGGATGGGACAGGGGCCTCTAACTATGGCTACACCTTC. Its translation is CASSLDGTGASNYGYTF.